This TCR beta chain emerged from a study of T cell repertoires in cytomegalovirus infection. Study-level findings and limits: Accumulated public TCR beta family frequency recognized individuals carrying CMV together with the relevant HLA. Ex vivo, HLA-C-restricted CMV-specific TCR beta clonotypes prevailed over the rest of the response.

Comments on this clonotype: Its target is unknown.

The germline CDR1 and CDR2 sequences are MDHEN and SYDVKM. This CDR3 region has 15 residues. Trimming left V 4 bases short and J 6 bases short, with 19 bases between. TCRdb reprocessed the reads via MiXCR and lists one record per CDR3 protein. Of fewer than 700,000 distinct CDR3 sequences listed, 20% to 30% were seen once; the top ten hold 6.5% to 10%. The chain has TRBV28 and TRBJ2-7, with D possibly matching TRBD1 (5 bases). The TCR sequence derives from a human donor in good health (CMV status not recorded). Some clones in this sample may be carry-over from other donors' samples. The sample taken for sequencing was CD8+ T cells from PBMCs. The CDR3 loop reads CASSSLKQVTGEQYV. The CDR3 DNA is TGTGCCAGCAGTTCACTGAAACAGGTGACGGGCGAGCAGTACGTC.